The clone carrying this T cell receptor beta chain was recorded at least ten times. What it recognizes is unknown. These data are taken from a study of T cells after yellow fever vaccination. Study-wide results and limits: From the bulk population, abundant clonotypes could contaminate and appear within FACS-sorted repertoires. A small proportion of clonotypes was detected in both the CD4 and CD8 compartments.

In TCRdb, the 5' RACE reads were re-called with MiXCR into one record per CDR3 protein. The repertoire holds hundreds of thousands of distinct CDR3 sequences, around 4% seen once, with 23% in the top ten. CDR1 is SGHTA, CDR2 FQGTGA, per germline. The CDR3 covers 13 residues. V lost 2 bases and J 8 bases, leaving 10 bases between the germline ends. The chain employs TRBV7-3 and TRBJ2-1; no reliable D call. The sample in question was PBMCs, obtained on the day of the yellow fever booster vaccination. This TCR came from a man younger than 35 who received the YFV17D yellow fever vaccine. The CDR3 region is CASSLPVRDEQFF. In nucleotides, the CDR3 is TGTGCCAGCAGCTTACCCGTAAGGGATGAGCAGTTCTTC.